This T cell receptor beta chain stems from a study of T cells in Graves' hyperthyroidism and ophthalmopathy. Ten or more counts support this clonotype. Researchers took RNA transcripts and amplified the TCR beta CDR3 regions from them. The HTBI primer set drove a first-round RT-PCR of the TCR CDR3. TCRdb reprocessed the multiplex PCR reads with MiXCR, giving one entry per CDR3 protein. The sample records 300,000 or so distinct CDR3 sequences, approximately 15% being singletons. Germline V gives CDR1 DFQATT, CDR2 SNEGSKA (reference sequence). The CDR3 is made up of 14 amino acids. Trimming cost V 1 base and J 1 base; bases outside gene matches: 4.

The TCR originated in a man between 25 and 39 years old with Graves' hyperthyroidism. The sample consisted of blood. This chain links TRBV20-1 with TRBJ2-7, with 7 positions matching TRBD2. CDR3 DNA: TGCAGTGCTAGAGGCCGGCGGGAGTCCTACGAGCAGTACTTC. Protein sequence: CSARGRRESYEQYF.